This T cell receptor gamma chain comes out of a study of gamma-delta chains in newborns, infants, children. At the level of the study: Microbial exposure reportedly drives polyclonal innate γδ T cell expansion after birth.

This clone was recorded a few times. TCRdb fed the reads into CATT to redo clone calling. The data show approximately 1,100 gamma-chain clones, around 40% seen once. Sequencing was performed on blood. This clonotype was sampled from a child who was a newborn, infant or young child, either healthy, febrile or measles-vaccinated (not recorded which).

As DNA, the CDR3 is TGTGCCACCTGGGATTATTATAAGAAACTCTTT. As protein: CATWDYYKKLF. The chain combines TRGV8 with TRGJ1 or TRGJ2. The CDR3 totals 11 residues. The V segment lost 3 bases and the J segment 4 bases; nucleotides outside the gene matches: 0. CDR1 VENAVY and CDR2 YDSYNSRV come from the germline V gene.